These T cell receptor beta chains were read from a single sample in a study of T cell repertoires in cytomegalovirus infection. MiXCR was run by TCRdb on the reads, yielding one entry per CDR3 protein. The repertoire holds tens of thousands of distinct CDR3 sequences, with 20% to 25% as singletons. What these receptors recognize is not known. The sample in question was CD8+ T cells from cultured PBMCs, obtained from culture after CMV antigen stimulation. The receptor set was obtained from a human donor in good health (CMV status not recorded). Some clones in this sample may be carry-over from other donors' samples. Both conserved end residues are part of each CDR3. The D gene is left open where the match is weak. Clone size is shown for a subset of rows, as once, few, many or a class of expanded clone.

abundance: many
v_gene: TRBV27
d_gene: .
j_gene: TRBJ2-2
CDR3aa: CASSFGGTGELFF
CDR3nt: TGTGCCAGCAGTTTTGGGGGCACCGGGGAGCTGTTTTTT

abundance: .
v_gene: TRBV7-6
d_gene: .
j_gene: TRBJ1-4
CDR3aa: CASSLAGFDEKLFF
CDR3nt: TGTGCCAGCAGCTTAGCTGGGTTTGATGAAAAACTGTTTTTT

abundance: .
v_gene: TRBV7-2
d_gene: TRBD1
j_gene: TRBJ1-2
CDR3aa: CASSLDHLNRGRGGGYTF
CDR3nt: TGTGCCAGCAGCTTAGACCACCTTAACAGGGGGCGAGGAGGCGGCTACACCTTC

abundance: many
v_gene: TRBV7-9
d_gene: TRBD1
j_gene: TRBJ2-1
CDR3aa: CASSPAGGAEQFF
CDR3nt: TGTGCCAGCAGCCCCGCAGGGGGCGCGGAGCAGTTCTTC

abundance: .
v_gene: TRBV4-1
d_gene: .
j_gene: TRBJ1-3
CDR3aa: CASSQDDHSGDTIYF
CDR3nt: TGCGCCAGCAGCCAAGATGACCATTCGGGAGACACCATATATTTT

abundance: few
v_gene: TRBV5-1
d_gene: TRBD1
j_gene: TRBJ1-5
CDR3aa: CASSLDRGANQPQHF
CDR3nt: TGCGCCAGCAGCTTGGACAGGGGGGCGAATCAGCCCCAGCATTTT

abundance: few
v_gene: TRBV7-9
d_gene: .
j_gene: TRBJ1-1
CDR3aa: CASTLERRMNTEAFF
CDR3nt: TGTGCCAGCACCTTAGAACGAAGAATGAACACTGAAGCTTTCTTT

abundance: .
v_gene: TRBV27
d_gene: .
j_gene: TRBJ2-7
CDR3aa: CASRMAGQPLYEQYF
CDR3nt: TGTGCCAGCAGGATGGCGGGACAGCCCCTCTACGAGCAGTACTTC

abundance: .
v_gene: TRBV6-1
d_gene: TRBD1
j_gene: TRBJ2-7
CDR3aa: CASRDRVHEQYF
CDR3nt: TGTGCCAGCAGGGACAGGGTGCACGAGCAGTACTTC

abundance: .
v_gene: TRBV4-3
d_gene: .
j_gene: TRBJ1-1
CDR3aa: CASSQRDGENTEAFF
CDR3nt: TGCGCCAGCAGCCAAAGGGACGGCGAGAACACTGAAGCTTTCTTT

abundance: few
v_gene: TRBV6-6
d_gene: .
j_gene: TRBJ1-5
CDR3aa: CASSYFASNQPQHF
CDR3nt: TGTGCCAGCAGTTACTTCGCCTCTAATCAGCCCCAGCATTTT

abundance: once
v_gene: TRBV24-1
d_gene: TRBD2
j_gene: TRBJ2-5
CDR3aa: CATSGVLAGEETQYF
CDR3nt: TGTGCCACCAGTGGAGTACTAGCGGGGGAAGAGACCCAGTACTTC

abundance: few
v_gene: TRBV19
d_gene: .
j_gene: TRBJ1-2
CDR3aa: CAGHDTSYGYTF
CDR3nt: TGTGCCGGGCATGACACCTCCTATGGCTACACCTTC

abundance: few
v_gene: TRBV12-3/TRBV12-4
d_gene: .
j_gene: TRBJ1-1
CDR3aa: CASSLNSEAFF
CDR3nt: TGTGCCAGCAGTTTAAACTCTGAAGCTTTCTTT

abundance: .
v_gene: TRBV7-9
d_gene: .
j_gene: TRBJ1-1
CDR3aa: CASSLGEPMNTEAFF
CDR3nt: TGTGCCAGCAGCTTGGGCGAACCCATGAACACTGAAGCTTTCTTT

abundance: .
v_gene: TRBV28
d_gene: .
j_gene: TRBJ1-3
CDR3aa: CASSPGGGHTIYF
CDR3nt: TGTGCCAGCAGTCCTGGGGGGGGACACACCATATATTTT

abundance: .
v_gene: TRBV6-5
d_gene: .
j_gene: TRBJ1-2
CDR3aa: CASTLGLGNYGYTF
CDR3nt: TGTGCCAGCACCCTCGGGCTCGGGAACTATGGCTACACCTTC

abundance: once
v_gene: TRBV5-4
d_gene: TRBD1
j_gene: TRBJ2-7
CDR3aa: CASSFGTAQISQYF
CDR3nt: TGTGCCAGCAGCTTCGGGACAGCCCAGATCTCACAGTACTTC

abundance: .
v_gene: TRBV12-3/TRBV12-4
d_gene: .
j_gene: TRBJ2-1
CDR3aa: CASSFLGGTLQGEQFF
CDR3nt: TGTGCCAGCAGTTTCCTTGGGGGGACCTTACAAGGTGAGCAGTTCTTC

abundance: .
v_gene: TRBV4-3
d_gene: .
j_gene: TRBJ1-1
CDR3aa: CASSPKYNTEAFF
CDR3nt: TGCGCCAGCAGCCCAAAGTACAACACTGAAGCTTTCTTT

abundance: few
v_gene: TRBV4-1
d_gene: .
j_gene: TRBJ1-4
CDR3aa: CASHREMVANEKLFF
CDR3nt: TGCGCCAGCCATCGAGAGATGGTGGCTAATGAAAAACTGTTTTTT

abundance: .
v_gene: TRBV7-2
d_gene: TRBD1
j_gene: TRBJ1-6
CDR3aa: CASSSGQGPYNSPLHF
CDR3nt: TGTGCCAGCAGCTCCGGACAGGGGCCCTATAATTCACCCCTCCACTTT

abundance: medium-sized
v_gene: TRBV7-8
d_gene: TRBD2
j_gene: TRBJ2-1
CDR3aa: CASSRGGGPYNEQFF
CDR3nt: TGTGCCAGCTCCAGGGGCGGGGGGCCGTACAATGAGCAGTTCTTC

abundance: .
v_gene: TRBV6-2/TRBV6-3
d_gene: TRBD2
j_gene: TRBJ2-2
CDR3aa: CASSYGPVAGGYTGELFF
CDR3nt: TGTGCCAGCAGTTACGGACCAGTAGCGGGGGGCTACACCGGGGAGCTGTTTTTT

abundance: .
v_gene: TRBV6-5
d_gene: .
j_gene: TRBJ2-5
CDR3aa: CASSYEVGGAETQYF
CDR3nt: TGTGCCAGCAGTTATGAGGTGGGGGGCGCGGAGACCCAGTACTTC

abundance: few
v_gene: TRBV4-2
d_gene: .
j_gene: TRBJ2-3
CDR3aa: CASSQDRAGTDTQYF
CDR3nt: TGTGCCAGCAGCCAAGATAGAGCCGGCACAGATACGCAGTATTTT